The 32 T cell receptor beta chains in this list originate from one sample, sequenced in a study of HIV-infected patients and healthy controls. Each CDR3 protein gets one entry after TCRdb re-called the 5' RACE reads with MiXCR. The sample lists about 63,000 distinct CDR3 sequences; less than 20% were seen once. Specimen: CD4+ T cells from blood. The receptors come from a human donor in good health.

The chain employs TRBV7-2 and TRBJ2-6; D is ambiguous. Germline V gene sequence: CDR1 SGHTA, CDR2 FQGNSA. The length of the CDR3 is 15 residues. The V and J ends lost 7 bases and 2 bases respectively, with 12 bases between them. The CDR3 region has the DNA TGTGCCAGCACCAGGACCGGGCCTGGGGCCAACGTCCTGACTTTC. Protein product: CASTRTGPGANVLTF. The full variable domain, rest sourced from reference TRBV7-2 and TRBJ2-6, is GAGVSQSPSNKVTEKGKDVELRCDPISGHTALYWYRQSLGQGLEFLIYFQGNSAPDKSGLPSDRFSAERTGGSVSTLTIQRTQQEDSAVYLCASTRTGPGANVLTFGAGSRLTVL.

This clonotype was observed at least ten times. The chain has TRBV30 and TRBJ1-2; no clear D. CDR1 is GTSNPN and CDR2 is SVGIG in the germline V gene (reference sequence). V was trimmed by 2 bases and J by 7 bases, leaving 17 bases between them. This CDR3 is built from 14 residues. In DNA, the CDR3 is TGTGCCTGGAGTTCGGAGGTTCCCCGGGGTGGCTACACCTTC. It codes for CAWSSEVPRGGYTF.

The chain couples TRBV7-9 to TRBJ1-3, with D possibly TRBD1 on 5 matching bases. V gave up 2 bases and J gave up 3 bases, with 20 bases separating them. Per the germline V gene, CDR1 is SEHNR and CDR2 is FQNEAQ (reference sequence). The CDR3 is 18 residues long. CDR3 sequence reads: CASSLPQGRRIFGNTIYF. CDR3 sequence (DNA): TGTGCCAGCAGCTTACCCCAGGGCCGCCGAATCTTTGGAAACACCATATATTTT.

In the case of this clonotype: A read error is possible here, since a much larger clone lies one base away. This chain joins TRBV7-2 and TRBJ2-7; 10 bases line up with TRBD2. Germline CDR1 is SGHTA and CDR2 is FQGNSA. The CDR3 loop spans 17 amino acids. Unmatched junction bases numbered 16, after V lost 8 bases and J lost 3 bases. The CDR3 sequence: CASGPGLAGARGYEQYF. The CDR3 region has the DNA TGTGCCAGCGGCCCAGGGCTAGCGGGGGCAAGGGGCTACGAGCAGTACTTC.

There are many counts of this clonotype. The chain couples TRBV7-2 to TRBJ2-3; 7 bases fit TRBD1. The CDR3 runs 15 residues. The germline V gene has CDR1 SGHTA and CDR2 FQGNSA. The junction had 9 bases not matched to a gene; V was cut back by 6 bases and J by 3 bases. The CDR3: CASRRLATGTDTQYF. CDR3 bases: TGTGCCAGCAGGCGCCTTGCGACAGGGACAGATACGCAGTATTTT.

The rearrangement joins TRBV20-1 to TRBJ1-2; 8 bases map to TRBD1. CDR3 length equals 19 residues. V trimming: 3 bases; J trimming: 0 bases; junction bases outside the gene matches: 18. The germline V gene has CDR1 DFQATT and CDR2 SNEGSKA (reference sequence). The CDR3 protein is CSASGQGNRGLGSNYGYTF. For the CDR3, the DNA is TGCAGTGCTAGCGGACAGGGTAATAGAGGTCTGGGGTCTAACTATGGCTACACCTTC.

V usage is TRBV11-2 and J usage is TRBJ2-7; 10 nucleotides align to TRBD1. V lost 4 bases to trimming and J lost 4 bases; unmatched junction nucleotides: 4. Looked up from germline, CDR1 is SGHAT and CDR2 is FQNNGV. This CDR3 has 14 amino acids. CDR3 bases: TGTGCCAGCAGCTCCCGGGACAGGGGTTACGAGCAGTACTTC. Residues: CASSSRDRGYEQYF.

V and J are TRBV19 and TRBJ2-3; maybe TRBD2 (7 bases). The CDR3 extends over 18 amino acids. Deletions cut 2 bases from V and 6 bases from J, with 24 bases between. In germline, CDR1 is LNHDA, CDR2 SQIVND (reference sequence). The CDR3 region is CASSIKGISAGARDTQYF. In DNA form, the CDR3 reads TGTGCCAGTAGTATAAAAGGAATATCGGCGGGGGCCAGGGATACGCAGTATTTT. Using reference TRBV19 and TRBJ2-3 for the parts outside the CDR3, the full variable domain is DGGITQSPKYLFRKEGQNVTLSCEQNLNHDAMYWYRQDPGQGLRLIYYSQIVNDFQKGDIAEGYSVSREKKESFPLTVTSAQKNPTAFYLCASSIKGISAGARDTQYFGPGTRLTVL.

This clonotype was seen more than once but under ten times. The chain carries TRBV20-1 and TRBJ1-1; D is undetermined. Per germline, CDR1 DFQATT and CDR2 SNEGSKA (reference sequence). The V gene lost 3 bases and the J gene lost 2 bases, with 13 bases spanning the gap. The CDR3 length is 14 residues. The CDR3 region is CSASDLVGNTEAFF. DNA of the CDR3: TGCAGTGCTAGTGATCTCGTTGGTAACACTGAAGCTTTCTTT.

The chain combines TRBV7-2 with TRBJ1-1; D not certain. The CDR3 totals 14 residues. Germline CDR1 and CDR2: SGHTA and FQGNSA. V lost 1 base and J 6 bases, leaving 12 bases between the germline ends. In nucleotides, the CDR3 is TGTGCCAGCAGCTTAGTAGTATTGGGAGCTGAAGCTTTCTTT. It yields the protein CASSLVVLGAEAFF.

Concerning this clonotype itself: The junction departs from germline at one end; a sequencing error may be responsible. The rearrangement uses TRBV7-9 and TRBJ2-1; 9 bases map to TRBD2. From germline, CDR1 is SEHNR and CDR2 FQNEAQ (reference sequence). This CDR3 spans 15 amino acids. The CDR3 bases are TGTGCCAGAAGCTCCGGCGGGGGGGCGTACAATGAGCAGTTCTTC. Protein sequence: CARSSGGGAYNEQFF.

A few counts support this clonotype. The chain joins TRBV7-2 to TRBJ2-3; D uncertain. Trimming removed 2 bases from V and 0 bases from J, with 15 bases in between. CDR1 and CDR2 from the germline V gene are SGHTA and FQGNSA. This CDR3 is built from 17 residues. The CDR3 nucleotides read TGTGCCAGCAGCTTAAACCCTGGCGGCACTAGCACAGATACGCAGTATTTT. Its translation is CASSLNPGGTSTDTQYF.

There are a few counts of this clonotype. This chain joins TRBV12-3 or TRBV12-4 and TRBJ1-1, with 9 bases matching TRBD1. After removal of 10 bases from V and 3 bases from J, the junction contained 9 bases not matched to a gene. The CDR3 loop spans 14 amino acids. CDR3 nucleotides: TGTGCCACCACCACAGGGGGCGCCGACACTGAAGCTTTCTTT. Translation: CATTTGGADTEAFF.

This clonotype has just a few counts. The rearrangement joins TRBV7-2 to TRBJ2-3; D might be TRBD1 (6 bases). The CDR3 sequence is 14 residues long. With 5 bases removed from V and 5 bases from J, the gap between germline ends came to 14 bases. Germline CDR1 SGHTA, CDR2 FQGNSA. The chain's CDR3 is CASSADRFRDTQYF. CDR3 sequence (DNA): TGTGCCAGCAGCGCAGACAGGTTCAGAGATACGCAGTATTTT.

CDR3 nucleotides: TGTGCCAGCAGCTTAGCGCTGGGGGATCAGCCCCAGCATTTT. It is translated as CASSLALGDQPQHF. This rearrangement joins TRBV7-6 to TRBJ1-5; tentatively, D is TRBD1 (5 bases). CDR1 and CDR2 from the germline V gene are SGHVS and FNYEAQ. V was pared by 0 bases and J by 5 bases, with 8 bases between. The CDR3 length is 14 residues.

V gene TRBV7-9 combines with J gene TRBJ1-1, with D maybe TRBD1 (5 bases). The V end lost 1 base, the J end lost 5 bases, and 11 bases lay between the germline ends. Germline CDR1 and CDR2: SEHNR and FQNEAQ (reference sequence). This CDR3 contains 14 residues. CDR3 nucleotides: TGTGCCAGCAGCTTAGTTGGGGGTAGGACTGAAGCTTTCTTT. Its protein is CASSLVGGRTEAFF. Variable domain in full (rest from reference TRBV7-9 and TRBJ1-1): DTGVSQNPRHKITKRGQNVTFRCDPISEHNRLYWYRQTLGQGPEFLTYFQNEAQLEKSRLLSDRFSAERPKGSFSTLEIQRTEQGDSAMYLCASSLVGGRTEAFFGQGTRLTVV.

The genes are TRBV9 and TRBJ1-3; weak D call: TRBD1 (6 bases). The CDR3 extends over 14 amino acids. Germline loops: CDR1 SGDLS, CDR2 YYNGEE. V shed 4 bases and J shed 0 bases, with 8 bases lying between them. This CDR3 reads CASSKGGSGNTIYF. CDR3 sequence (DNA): TGTGCCAGCAGCAAAGGGGGCTCTGGAAACACCATATATTTT.

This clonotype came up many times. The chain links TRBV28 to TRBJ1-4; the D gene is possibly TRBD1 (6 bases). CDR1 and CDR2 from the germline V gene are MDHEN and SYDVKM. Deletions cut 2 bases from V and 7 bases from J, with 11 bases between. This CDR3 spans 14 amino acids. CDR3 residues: CASSLGRGREKLFF. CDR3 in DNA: TGTGCCAGCAGTTTAGGCAGGGGCCGTGAAAAACTGTTTTTT. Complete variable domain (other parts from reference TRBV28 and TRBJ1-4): DVKVTQSSRYLVKRTGEKVFLECVQDMDHENMFWYRQDPGLGLRLIYFSYDVKMKEKGDIPEGYSVSREKKERFSLILESASTNQTSMYLCASSLGRGREKLFFGSGTQLSVL.

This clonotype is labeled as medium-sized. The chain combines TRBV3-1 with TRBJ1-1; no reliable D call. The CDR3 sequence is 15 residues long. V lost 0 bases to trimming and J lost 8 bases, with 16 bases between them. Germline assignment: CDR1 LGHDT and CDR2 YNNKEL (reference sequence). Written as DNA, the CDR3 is TGTGCCAGCAGCCAAGATGCCTCGCATGATCGCGAAGCTTTCTTT. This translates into CASSQDASHDREAFF. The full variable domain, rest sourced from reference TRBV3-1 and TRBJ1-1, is DTAVSQTPKYLVTQMGNDKSIKCEQNLGHDTMYWYKQDSKKFLKIMFSYNNKELIINETVPNRFSPKSPDKAHLNLHINSLELGDSAVYFCASSQDASHDREAFFGQGTRLTVV.

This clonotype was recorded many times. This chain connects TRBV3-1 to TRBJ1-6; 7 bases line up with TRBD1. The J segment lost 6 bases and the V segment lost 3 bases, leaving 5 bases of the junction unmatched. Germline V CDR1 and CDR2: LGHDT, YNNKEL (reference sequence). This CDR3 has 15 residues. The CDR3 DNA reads TGTGCCAGCAGCCATCACGGACAGGTTAATTCACCCCTCCACTTT. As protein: CASSHHGQVNSPLHF.

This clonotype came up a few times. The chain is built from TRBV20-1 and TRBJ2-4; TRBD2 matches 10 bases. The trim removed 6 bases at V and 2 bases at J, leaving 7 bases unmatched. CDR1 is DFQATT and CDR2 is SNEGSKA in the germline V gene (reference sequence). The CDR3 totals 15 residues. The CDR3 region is CSAQPGLATKNIQYF. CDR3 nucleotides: TGCAGTGCCCAACCGGGACTAGCGACCAAAAACATTCAGTACTTC.

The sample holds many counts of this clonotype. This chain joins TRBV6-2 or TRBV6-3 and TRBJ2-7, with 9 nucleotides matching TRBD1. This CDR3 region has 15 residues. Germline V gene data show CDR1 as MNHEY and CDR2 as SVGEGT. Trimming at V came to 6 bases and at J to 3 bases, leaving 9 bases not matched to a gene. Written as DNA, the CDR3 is TGTGCCAGCAGCCGGACAGGGGTGACTCGCTACGAGCAGTACTTC. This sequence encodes CASSRTGVTRYEQYF.

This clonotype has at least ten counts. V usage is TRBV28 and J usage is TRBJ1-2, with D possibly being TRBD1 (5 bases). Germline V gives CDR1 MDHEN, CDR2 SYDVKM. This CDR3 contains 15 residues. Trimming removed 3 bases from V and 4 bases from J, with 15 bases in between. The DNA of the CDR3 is TGTGCCAGCAGTTTCCCAGGGTACAGTTCCTATGGCTACACCTTC. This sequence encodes CASSFPGYSSYGYTF.

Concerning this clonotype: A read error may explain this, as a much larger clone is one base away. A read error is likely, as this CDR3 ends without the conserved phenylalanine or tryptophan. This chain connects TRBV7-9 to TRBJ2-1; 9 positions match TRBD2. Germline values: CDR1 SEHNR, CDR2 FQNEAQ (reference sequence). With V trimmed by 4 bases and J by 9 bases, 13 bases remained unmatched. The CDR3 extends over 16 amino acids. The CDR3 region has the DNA TGTGCCAGCAGCTCCGTAGTGCCGGGACTAGCTAGTGAGCAGTTCTTA. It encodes CASSSVVPGLASEQFL.

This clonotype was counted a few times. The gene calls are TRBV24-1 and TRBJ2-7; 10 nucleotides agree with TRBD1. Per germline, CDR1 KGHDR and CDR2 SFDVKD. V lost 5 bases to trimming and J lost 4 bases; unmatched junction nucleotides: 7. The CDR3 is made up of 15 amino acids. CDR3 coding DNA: TGTGCCACCAGTGCACCCGGGACAGGGGAGTACGAGCAGTACTTC. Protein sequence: CATSAPGTGEYEQYF.

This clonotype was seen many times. CDR3: CASSRRTSGRRNEQFF. CDR3 DNA: TGTGCCAGCAGCCGCAGAACTAGCGGGAGGAGAAATGAGCAGTTCTTC. This chain connects TRBV7-9 to TRBJ2-1; 12 positions agree with TRBD2. The CDR3 spans 16 residues. The germline V gene encodes CDR1 SEHNR and CDR2 FQNEAQ (reference sequence). V shed 5 bases, J shed 7 bases, and the junction held 9 bases outside the gene matches.

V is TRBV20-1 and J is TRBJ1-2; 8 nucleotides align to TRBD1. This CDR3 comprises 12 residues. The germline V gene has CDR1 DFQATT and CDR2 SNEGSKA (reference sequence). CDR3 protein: CSWTGPNYGYTF. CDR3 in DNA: TGCAGCTGGACAGGGCCCAACTATGGCTACACCTTC.

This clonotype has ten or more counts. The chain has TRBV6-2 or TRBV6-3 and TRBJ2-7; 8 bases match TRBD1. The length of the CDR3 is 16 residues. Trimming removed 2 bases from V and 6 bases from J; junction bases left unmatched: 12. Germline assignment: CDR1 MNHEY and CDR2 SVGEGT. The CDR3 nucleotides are TGTGCCAGCAGTTACGGGTTTCCAGGGGGCACGGGCGAGCAGTACTTC. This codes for CASSYGFPGGTGEQYF.

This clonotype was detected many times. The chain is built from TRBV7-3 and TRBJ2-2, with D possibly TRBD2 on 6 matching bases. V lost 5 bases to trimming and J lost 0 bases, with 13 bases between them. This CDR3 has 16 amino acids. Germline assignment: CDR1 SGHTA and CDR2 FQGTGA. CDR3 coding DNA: TGTGCCAGCAGCAGAATACCTAGCGCGAACACCGGGGAGCTGTTTTTT. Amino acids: CASSRIPSANTGELFF. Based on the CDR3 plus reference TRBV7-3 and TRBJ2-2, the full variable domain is GAGVSQTPSNKVTEKGKYVELRCDPISGHTALYWYRQSLGQGPEFLIYFQGTGAADDSGLPNDRFFAVRPEGSVSTLKIQRTERGDSAVYLCASSRIPSANTGELFFGEGSRLTVL.

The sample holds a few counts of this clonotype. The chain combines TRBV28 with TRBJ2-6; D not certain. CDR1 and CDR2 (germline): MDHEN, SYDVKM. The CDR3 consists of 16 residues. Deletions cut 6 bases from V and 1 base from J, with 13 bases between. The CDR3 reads CASSSPGRSGANVLTF. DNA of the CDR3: TGTGCCAGCAGCTCCCCCGGAAGGTCTGGGGCCAACGTCCTGACTTTC.

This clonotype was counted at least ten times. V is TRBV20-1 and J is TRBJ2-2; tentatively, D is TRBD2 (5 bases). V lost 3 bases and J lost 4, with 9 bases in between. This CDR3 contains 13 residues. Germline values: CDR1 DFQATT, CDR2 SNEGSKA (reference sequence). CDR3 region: CSASPLATGELFF. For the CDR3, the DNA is TGCAGTGCTAGTCCCCTAGCCACCGGGGAGCTGTTTTTT.

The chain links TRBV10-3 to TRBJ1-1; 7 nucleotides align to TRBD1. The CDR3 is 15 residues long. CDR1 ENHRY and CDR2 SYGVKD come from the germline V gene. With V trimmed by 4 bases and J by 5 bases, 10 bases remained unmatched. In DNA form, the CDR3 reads TGTGCCATCAGTGCTAGGACAGGCTTTTCTACTGAAGCTTTCTTT. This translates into CAISARTGFSTEAFF.